Given below is one T cell receptor beta chain in context. There is no known antigen for this receptor. No base quality values were provided; no much bigger clone lies one nucleotide off. V loses 1 base at its end and J loses 6 bases; junction bases beyond the gene matches: 7. The CDR3 sequence holds 15 residues, the cysteine and phenylalanine included. The retained sequence is limited to the CDR3, 45 bases, with the frame set at the first base. According to the germline V gene, CDR1 reads SGHDN and CDR2 reads FVKESK. This record belongs to a study of T cell changes during pregnancy in multiple sclerosis (dated by TCRdb to about 2019). Background on the whole study: Changes in the T cell repertoire over the course of pregnancy were examined in this study in women with multiple sclerosis.

Receptor libraries were prepared by the immunoSEQ multiplex PCR assay. TCRdb re-hosts the immuneACCESS table, in-frame sequences only. Its copies lack some clones; in the studies checked, an unresolved V gene accounts for under half of them, and the cause for the rest is not known. This sample holds under 35,000 clones; roughly nine tenths were observed only once. Together, the top ten hold about 7.5% of the sample. The sequenced sample was CD8+ T cells from peripheral blood mononuclear cells, obtained before pregnancy. This chain joins TRBV14 to TRBJ2-3; TRBD2 lines up with 7 middle nucleotides. The receptor was isolated from a female donor with multiple sclerosis, enrolled in a pregnancy study. The nucleotides read TGTGCCAGCAGCCAAGTGACGGGGGGAATTGATACGCAGTATTTT. It codes for CASSQVTGGIDTQYF.